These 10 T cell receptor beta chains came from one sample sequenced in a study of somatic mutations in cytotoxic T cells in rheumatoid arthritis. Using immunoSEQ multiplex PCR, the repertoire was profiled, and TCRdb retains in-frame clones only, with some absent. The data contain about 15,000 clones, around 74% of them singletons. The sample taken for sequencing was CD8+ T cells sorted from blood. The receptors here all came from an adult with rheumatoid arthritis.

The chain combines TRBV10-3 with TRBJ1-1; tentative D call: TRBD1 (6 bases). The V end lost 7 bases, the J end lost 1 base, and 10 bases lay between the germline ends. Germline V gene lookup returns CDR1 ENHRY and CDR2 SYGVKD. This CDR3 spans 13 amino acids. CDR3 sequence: CAIKEQGNTEAFF. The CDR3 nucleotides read TGTGCCATCAAAGAACAGGGGAACACTGAAGCTTTCTTT.

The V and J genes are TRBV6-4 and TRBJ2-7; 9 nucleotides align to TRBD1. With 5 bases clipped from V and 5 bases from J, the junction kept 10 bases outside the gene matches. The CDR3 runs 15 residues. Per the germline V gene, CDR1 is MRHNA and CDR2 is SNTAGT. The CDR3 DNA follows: TGTGCCAGCAGTCCCACCTCGACAGGGGGTGACGAGCAGTACTTC. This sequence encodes CASSPTSTGGDEQYF.

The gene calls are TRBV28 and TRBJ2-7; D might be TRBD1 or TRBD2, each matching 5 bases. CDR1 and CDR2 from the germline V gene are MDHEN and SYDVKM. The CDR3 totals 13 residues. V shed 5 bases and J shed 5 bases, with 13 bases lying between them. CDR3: CASSTPGTHEQYV. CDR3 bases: TGTGCCAGCAGTACCCCCGGGACCCACGAGCAGTACGTC.

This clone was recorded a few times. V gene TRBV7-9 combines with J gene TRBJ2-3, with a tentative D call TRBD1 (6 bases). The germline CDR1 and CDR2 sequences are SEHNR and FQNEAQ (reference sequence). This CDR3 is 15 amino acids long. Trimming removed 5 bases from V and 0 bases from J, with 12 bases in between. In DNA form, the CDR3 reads TGTGCCAGCAGCACGTGGACAGTAAGCACAGATACGCAGTATTTT. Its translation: CASSTWTVSTDTQYF.

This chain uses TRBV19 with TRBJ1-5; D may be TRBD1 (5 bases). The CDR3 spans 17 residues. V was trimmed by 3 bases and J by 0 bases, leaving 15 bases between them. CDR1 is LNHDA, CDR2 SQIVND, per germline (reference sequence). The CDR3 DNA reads TGTGCCAGTAGTATCTATTCAGGGCTCCTTAGCAATCAGCCCCAGCATTTT. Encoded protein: CASSIYSGLLSNQPQHF. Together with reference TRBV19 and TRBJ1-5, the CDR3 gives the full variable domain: DGGITQSPKYLFRKEGQNVTLSCEQNLNHDAMYWYRQDPGQGLRLIYYSQIVNDFQKGDIAEGYSVSREKKESFPLTVTSAQKNPTAFYLCASSIYSGLLSNQPQHFGDGTRLSIL.

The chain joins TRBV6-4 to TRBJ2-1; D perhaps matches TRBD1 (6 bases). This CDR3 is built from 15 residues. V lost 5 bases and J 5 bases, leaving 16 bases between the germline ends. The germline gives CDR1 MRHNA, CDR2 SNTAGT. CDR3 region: CASSKLPGTNNEQFF. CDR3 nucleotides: TGTGCCAGCAGTAAACTTCCCGGGACAAACAATGAGCAGTTCTTC.

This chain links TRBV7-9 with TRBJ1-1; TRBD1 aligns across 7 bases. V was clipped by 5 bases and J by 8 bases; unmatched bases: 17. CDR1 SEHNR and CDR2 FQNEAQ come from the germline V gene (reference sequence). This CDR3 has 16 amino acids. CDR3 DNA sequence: TGTGCCAGCAGCCCAAGGGAGGGCACAGGGGCCTTCGAAGCTTTCTTT. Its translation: CASSPREGTGAFEAFF. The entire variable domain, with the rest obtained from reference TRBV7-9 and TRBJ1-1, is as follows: DTGVSQNPRHKITKRGQNVTFRCDPISEHNRLYWYRQTLGQGPEFLTYFQNEAQLEKSRLLSDRFSAERPKGSFSTLEIQRTEQGDSAMYLCASSPREGTGAFEAFFGQGTRLTVV.

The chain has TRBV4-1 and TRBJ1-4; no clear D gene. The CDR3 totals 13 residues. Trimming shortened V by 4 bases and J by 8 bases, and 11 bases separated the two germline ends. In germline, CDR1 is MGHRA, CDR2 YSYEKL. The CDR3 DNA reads TGCGCCAGCAGCCCAAGGATCTCCGAAAAACTGTTTTTT. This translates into CASSPRISEKLFF.

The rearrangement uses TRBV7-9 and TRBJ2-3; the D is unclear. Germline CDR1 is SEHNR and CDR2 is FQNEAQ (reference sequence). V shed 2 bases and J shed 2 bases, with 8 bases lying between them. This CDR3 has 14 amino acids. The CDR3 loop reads CASSLNSPTDTQYF. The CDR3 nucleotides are TGTGCCAGCAGCTTAAACAGTCCCACAGATACGCAGTATTTT.

CDR3 nucleotide sequence: TGCGCCAGCAGCCCAGGTGTGAGCTCCTATAATTCACCCCTCCACTTT. Its protein product is CASSPGVSSYNSPLHF. This chain links TRBV4-1 with TRBJ1-6; D is unclear. The length of the CDR3 is 16 residues. V was cut by 4 bases and J by 0 bases, with 10 bases left in between. Looked up from germline, CDR1 is MGHRA and CDR2 is YSYEKL.